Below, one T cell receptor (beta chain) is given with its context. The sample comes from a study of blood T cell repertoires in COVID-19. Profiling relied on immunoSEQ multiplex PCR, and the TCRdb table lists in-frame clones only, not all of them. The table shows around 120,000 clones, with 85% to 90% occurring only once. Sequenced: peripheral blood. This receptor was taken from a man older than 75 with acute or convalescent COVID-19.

The CDR3 DNA reads TGTGCCAGCAGTTTATCTGGGGGCGCGAGCAATCAGCCCCAGCATTTT. Its protein is CASSLSGGASNQPQHF. V and J are TRBV27 and TRBJ1-5, with D possibly being TRBD1 (6 bases). Per the germline V gene, CDR1 is MNHEY and CDR2 is SMNVEV (reference sequence). V was clipped by 0 bases and J by 1 base, with 10 bases between them. There are 16 residues in the CDR3.